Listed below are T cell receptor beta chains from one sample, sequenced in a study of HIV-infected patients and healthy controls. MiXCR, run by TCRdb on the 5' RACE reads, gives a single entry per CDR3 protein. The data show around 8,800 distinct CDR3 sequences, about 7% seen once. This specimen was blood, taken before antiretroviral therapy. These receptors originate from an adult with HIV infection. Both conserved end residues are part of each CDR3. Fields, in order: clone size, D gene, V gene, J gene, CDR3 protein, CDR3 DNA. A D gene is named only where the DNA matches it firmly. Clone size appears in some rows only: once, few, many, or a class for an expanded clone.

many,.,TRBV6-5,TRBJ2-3,CASSSPGSYTQYF,TGTGCCAGCAGTTCACCGGGATCCTATACGCAGTATTTT
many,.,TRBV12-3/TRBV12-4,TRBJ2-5,CASSALRGYQETQYF,TGTGCCAGCAGCGCACTCAGGGGATACCAAGAGACCCAGTACTTC
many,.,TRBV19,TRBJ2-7,CASRDNAYEQYF,TGTGCCAGCAGGGACAACGCCTACGAGCAGTACTTC
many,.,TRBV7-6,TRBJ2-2,CASSPLDGRNTGELFF,TGTGCCAGCAGCCCCTTGGACGGAAGAAACACCGGGGAGCTGTTTTTT
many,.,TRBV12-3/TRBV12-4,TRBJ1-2,CASSLAGVSVGYTF,TGTGCCAGCAGTTTAGCGGGAGTTTCGGTTGGCTACACCTTC
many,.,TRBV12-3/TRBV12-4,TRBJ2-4,CASSFAGVLAKNIQYF,TGTGCCAGCAGTTTTGCTGGGGTTCTAGCCAAAAACATTCAGTACTTC
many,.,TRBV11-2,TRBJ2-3,CASSLGGGITDTQYF,TGTGCCAGCAGCCTAGGCGGGGGCATCACAGATACGCAGTATTTT
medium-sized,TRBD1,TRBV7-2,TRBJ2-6,CASSLTGAAGANVLTF,TGTGCCAGCAGCTTAACAGGGGCTGCTGGGGCCAACGTCCTGACTTTC
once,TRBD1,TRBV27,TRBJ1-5,CASSPRATGVIYSNQPQHF,TGTGCCAGCAGCCCCCGCGCGACAGGGGTAATATATAGCAATCAGCCCCAGCATTTT
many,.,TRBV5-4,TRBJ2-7,CASSLQGYEQYF,TGTGCCAGCAGCTTACAGGGATACGAGCAGTACTTC
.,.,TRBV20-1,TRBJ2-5,CSARPGDRQETQYF,TGCAGTGCTAGACCGGGAGACCGACAAGAGACCCAGTACTTC
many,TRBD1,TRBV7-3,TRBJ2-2,CASSPPNRGLTGELFF,TGTGCCAGCAGCCCCCCGAACAGGGGGCTCACCGGGGAGCTGTTTTTT
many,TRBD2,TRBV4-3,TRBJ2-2,CASSQQAGPGELFF,TGCGCCAGCAGCCAACAAGCGGGGCCCGGGGAGCTGTTTTTT
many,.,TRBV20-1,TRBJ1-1,CSAPRQRSNTEAFF,TGCAGTGCCCCACGACAGCGGTCGAACACTGAAGCTTTCTTT
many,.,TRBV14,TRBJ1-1,CASSQEGRDTEAFF,TGTGCCAGCAGCCAAGAGGGGAGGGACACTGAAGCTTTCTTT
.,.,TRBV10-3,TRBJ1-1,CAIRVDGNTEAFF,TGTGCCATCAGGGTCGATGGGAACACTGAAGCTTTCTTT
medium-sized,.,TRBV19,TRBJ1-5,CASSILGWNQPQHF,TGTGCCAGTAGTATCTTGGGCTGGAATCAGCCCCAGCATTTT
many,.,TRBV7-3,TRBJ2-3,CASSLRAGTDTQYF,TGTGCCAGCAGCTTGCGAGCGGGCACAGATACGCAGTATTTT